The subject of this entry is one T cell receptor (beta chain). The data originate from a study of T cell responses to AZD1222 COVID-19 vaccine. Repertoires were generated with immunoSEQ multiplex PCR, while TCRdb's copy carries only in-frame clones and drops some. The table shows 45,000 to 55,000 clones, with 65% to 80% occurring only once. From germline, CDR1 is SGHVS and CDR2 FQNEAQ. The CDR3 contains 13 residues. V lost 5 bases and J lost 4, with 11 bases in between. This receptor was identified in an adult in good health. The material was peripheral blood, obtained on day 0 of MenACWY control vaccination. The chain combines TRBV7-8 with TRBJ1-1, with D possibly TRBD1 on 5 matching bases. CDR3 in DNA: TGTGCCAGCAGCCGCAGGGTGGCCACTGAAGCTTTCTTT. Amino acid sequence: CASSRRVATEAFF.